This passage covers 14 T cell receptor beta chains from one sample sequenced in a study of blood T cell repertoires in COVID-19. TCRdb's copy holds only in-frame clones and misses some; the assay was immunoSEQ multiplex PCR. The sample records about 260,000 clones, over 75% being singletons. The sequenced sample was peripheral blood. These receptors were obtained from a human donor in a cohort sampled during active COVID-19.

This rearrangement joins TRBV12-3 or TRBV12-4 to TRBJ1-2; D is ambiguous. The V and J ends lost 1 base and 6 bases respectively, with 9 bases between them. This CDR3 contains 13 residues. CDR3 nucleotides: TGTGCCAGCAGTTTAGGGGCAACCCATGGCTACACCTTC. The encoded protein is CASSLGATHGYTF.

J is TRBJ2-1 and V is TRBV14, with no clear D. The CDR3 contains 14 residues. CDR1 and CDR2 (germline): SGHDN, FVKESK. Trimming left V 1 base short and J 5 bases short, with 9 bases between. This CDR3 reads CASSQAFADNEQFF. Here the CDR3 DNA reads TGTGCCAGCAGCCAAGCATTTGCGGACAATGAGCAGTTCTTC.

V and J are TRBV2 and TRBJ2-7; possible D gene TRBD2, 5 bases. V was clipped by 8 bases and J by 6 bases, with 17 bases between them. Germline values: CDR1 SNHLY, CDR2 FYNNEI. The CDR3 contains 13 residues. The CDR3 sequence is CASRPGELAEQYF. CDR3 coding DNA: TGTGCCAGCCGTCCCGGGGAGCTCGCCGAGCAGTACTTC.

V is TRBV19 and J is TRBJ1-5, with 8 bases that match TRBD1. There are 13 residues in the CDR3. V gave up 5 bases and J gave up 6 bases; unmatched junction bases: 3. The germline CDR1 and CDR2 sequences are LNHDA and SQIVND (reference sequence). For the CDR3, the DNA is TGTGCCAGTAGTGTTCAGGGGGCTCAGCCCCAGCATTTT. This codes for CASSVQGAQPQHF.

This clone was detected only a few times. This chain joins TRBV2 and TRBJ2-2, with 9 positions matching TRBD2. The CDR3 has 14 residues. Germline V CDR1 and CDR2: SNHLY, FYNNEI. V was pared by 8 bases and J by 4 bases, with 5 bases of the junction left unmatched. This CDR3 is CASLAGEITGELFF. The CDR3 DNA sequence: TGTGCCAGCTTAGCGGGGGAAATCACCGGGGAGCTGTTTTTT.

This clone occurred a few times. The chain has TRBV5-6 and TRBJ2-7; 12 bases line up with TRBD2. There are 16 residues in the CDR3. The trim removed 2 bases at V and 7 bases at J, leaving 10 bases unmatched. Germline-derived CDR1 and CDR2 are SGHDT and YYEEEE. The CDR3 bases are TGTGCCAGCAGCTTTCATCGCCTAGCGGGAGGGAATGAGCAGTACTTC. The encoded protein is CASSFHRLAGGNEQYF.

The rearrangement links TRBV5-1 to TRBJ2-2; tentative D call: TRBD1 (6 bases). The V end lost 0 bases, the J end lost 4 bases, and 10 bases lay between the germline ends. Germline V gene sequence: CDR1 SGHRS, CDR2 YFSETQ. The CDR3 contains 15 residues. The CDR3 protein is CASSLGQTGTGELFF. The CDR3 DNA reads TGCGCCAGCAGCTTGGGACAGACAGGCACCGGGGAGCTGTTTTTT. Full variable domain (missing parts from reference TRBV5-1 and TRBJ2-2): KAGVTQTPRYLIKTRGQQVTLSCSPISGHRSVSWYQQTPGQGLQFLFEYFSETQRNKGNFPGRFSGRQFSNSRSEMNVSTLELGDSALYLCASSLGQTGTGELFFGEGSRLTVL.

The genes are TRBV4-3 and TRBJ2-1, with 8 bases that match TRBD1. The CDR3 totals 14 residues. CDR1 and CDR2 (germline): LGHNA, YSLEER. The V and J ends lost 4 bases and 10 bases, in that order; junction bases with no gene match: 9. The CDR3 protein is CASSLRQGLGEQFF. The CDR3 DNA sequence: TGCGCCAGCAGCCTCAGACAGGGGCTGGGGGAGCAGTTCTTC.

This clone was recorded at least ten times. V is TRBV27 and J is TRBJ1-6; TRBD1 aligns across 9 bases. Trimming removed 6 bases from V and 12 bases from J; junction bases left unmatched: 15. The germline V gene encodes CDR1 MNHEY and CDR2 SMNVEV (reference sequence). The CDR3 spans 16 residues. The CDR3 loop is CASSLRITGGERPLHF. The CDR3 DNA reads TGTGCCAGCAGCTTAAGAATAACAGGGGGCGAAAGACCCCTCCACTTT.

The DNA of the CDR3 is TGTGCCAGTAGTAGCCGGGACAGGGCTGGAAACACCATATATTTT. Translated: CASSSRDRAGNTIYF. The chain joins TRBV19 to TRBJ1-3, with TRBD1 matching 9 bases. Germline V gene data show CDR1 as LNHDA and CDR2 as SQIVND (reference sequence). Trimming cost V 4 bases and J 2 bases; bases outside gene matches: 3. There are 15 residues in the CDR3.

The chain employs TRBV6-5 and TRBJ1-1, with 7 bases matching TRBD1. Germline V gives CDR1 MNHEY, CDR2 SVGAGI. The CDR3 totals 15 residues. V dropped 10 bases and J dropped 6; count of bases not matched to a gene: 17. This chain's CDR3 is CATQRDRVRKPEAFF. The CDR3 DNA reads TGTGCCACCCAGAGGGACAGAGTTAGGAAGCCTGAAGCTTTCTTT.

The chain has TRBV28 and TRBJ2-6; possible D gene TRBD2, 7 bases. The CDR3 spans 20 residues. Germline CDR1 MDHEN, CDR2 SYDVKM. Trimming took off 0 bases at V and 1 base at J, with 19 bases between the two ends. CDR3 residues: CASSLWRDRGAGSGANVLTF. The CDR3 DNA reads TGTGCCAGCAGTTTATGGCGGGATCGGGGGGCGGGTTCTGGGGCCAACGTCCTGACTTTC.

The CDR3 sequence: CASSIAGQGSYEQYF. The CDR3 DNA reads TGTGCCAGTAGTATAGCGGGACAGGGGAGCTACGAGCAGTACTTC. V and J are TRBV19 and TRBJ2-7; 10 bases are shared with TRBD1. The CDR3 length is 15 residues. Germline V gives CDR1 LNHDA, CDR2 SQIVND (reference sequence). The V gene end was trimmed by 1 base and the J gene end by 3 bases; junction bases not matched to a gene: 3.

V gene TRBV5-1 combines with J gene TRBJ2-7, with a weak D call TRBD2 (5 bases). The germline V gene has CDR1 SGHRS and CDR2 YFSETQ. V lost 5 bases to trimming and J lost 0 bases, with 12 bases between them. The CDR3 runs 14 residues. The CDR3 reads CASRRAASSYEQYF. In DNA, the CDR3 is TGCGCCAGCAGGAGGGCAGCCAGCTCCTACGAGCAGTACTTC.